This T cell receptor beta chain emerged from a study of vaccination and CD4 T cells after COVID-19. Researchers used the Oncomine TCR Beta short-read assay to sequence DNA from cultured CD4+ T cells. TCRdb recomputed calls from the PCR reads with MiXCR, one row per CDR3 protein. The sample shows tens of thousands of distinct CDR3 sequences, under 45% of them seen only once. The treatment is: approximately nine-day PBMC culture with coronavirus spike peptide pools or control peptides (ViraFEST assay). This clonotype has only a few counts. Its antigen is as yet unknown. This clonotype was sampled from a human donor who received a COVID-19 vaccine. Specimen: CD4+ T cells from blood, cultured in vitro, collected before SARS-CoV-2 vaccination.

In DNA, the CDR3 is TGTGCCAGCAGCTTAGGTGGCAGCCTCCAAGAGACCCAGTACTTC. Its translation is CASSLGGSLQETQYF. V is TRBV7-6 and J is TRBJ2-5; D gene unclear. Trimming took off 1 base at V and 1 base at J, with 10 bases between the two ends. The CDR3 length is 15 residues. Germline V gene data show CDR1 as SGHVS and CDR2 as FNYEAQ.